Included here is one T cell receptor (beta chain) sequence, with context. Sequencing used immunoSEQ multiplex PCR; TCRdb keeps in-frame clones, though not all of them. This sample has 1.6 million or so clones, with approximately 98.5% found just once. These data are taken from a study of shared clonotypes between healthy human individuals. Germline values: CDR1 SGHVS, CDR2 FQNEAQ. V trimming: 6 bases; J trimming: 4 bases; junction bases outside the gene matches: 12. The CDR3 is 16 amino acids. V and J are TRBV7-8 and TRBJ2-7; 10 bases line up with TRBD2. Material for sequencing was naive CD4+ T cells sorted from blood. Sample subset: CD45RA+ positively selected. The sequence came from a man under 40 in good health. CDR3 region: CASSLTQREGQYEQYF. DNA for the CDR3: TGTGCCAGCAGTCTCACGCAGCGGGAGGGCCAATACGAGCAGTACTTC.